The TCR beta chain described here comes from a study of shared T cell receptors in the human thymus. From germline, CDR1 is SEHNR and CDR2 FQNEAQ (reference sequence). This CDR3 has 16 residues. V lost 2 bases and J 0 bases, leaving 11 bases between the germline ends. Profiled with immunoSEQ multiplex PCR; TCRdb holds only in-frame clones, not every one. Altogether more than 300,000 clones are present, 85% to 95% being singletons, with the ten largest covering around 0.018%. The V and J genes are TRBV7-9 and TRBJ2-1; TRBD2 might be the D (5 bases). Material: thymocytes. This sequence was found in a human donor. CDR3: CASSLSAGLSYNEQFF. CDR3 nucleotide sequence: TGTGCCAGCAGCTTATCGGCGGGCCTCTCCTACAATGAGCAGTTCTTC.